What follows are 7 T cell receptor beta chains derived from one specimen sequenced in a study of blood T cell repertoires in COVID-19. Sequencing was performed with immunoSEQ multiplex PCR; in TCRdb, only in-frame clones are kept and a portion is missing. The sample contains around 500,000 clones, over 75% of which appear only once. Sequenced material: PBMCs or T cells enriched from blood (not recorded which). The receptors stem from a middle-aged woman who had recovered from COVID-19.

The chain recombines TRBV29-1 with TRBJ1-2, with 11 positions matching TRBD1. Germline CDR1 reads SQVTM; CDR2 reads ANQGSEA. The length of the CDR3 is 12 residues. With 8 bases clipped from V and 4 bases from J, the junction kept 3 bases outside the gene matches. CDR3 nucleotides: TGCAGCACCGGGACAGGGGGCTATGGCTACACCTTC. Amino acid sequence: CSTGTGGYGYTF.

Here the CDR3 reads CASRRLAGGQNEQFF. The CDR3 region has the DNA TGTGCCAGCCGAAGACTAGCGGGAGGTCAGAATGAGCAGTTCTTC. The chain links TRBV2 to TRBJ2-1; 13 bases map to TRBD2. Germline lookup yields CDR1 SNHLY and CDR2 FYNNEI. The CDR3 consists of 15 residues. Trimming removed 8 bases from V and 7 bases from J; junction bases left unmatched: 8.

The chain has TRBV7-8 and TRBJ2-7; tentatively, D is TRBD1 (6 bases). The germline V gene has CDR1 SGHVS and CDR2 FQNEAQ. This CDR3 has 14 amino acids. The V end lost 5 bases, the J end lost 1 base, and 12 bases lay between the germline ends. CDR3 protein: CASSRTQGSYEQYF. The CDR3 DNA follows: TGTGCCAGCAGCCGGACACAGGGATCCTACGAGCAGTACTTC.

The chain recombines TRBV2 with TRBJ2-7; TRBD1 matches at 10 bases. There are 14 residues in the CDR3. Looked up from germline, CDR1 is SNHLY and CDR2 is FYNNEI. The trim removed 8 bases at V and 6 bases at J, leaving 10 bases unmatched. CDR3: CASCRDRGAVEQYF. CDR3 sequence (DNA): TGTGCCAGCTGTAGGGACAGGGGAGCAGTCGAGCAGTACTTC.

The chain uses TRBV5-4 and TRBJ2-1, with TRBD2 matching 10 bases. Germline lookup yields CDR1 SGHNT and CDR2 YYREEE (reference sequence). This CDR3 spans 14 amino acids. The V segment lost 2 bases and the J segment 9 bases; nucleotides outside the gene matches: 5. This chain's CDR3 is CASSLAGGDIEQFF. The CDR3 DNA reads as TGTGCCAGCAGCTTAGCGGGAGGGGATATTGAGCAGTTCTTC.

The chain combines TRBV7-2 with TRBJ1-1; 7 nucleotides agree with TRBD1. V shed 8 bases, J shed 4 bases, and the junction held 7 bases outside the gene matches. Germline V CDR1 and CDR2: SGHTA, FQGNSA. The CDR3 spans 13 residues. CDR3 region: CASYPRDSTEAFF. As DNA, the CDR3 is TGTGCCAGCTACCCCCGGGACAGCACTGAAGCTTTCTTT.

The rearrangement uses TRBV10-3 and TRBJ2-1; D not resolved. CDR3 length: 13 amino acids. Germline CDR1 ENHRY, CDR2 SYGVKD. The ends were cut back, 5 bases at V and 5 bases at J, with 10 bases in the middle. The CDR3 loop is CAISTPLHNEQFF. In DNA form, the CDR3 reads TGTGCCATCAGTACACCTTTGCACAATGAGCAGTTCTTC.